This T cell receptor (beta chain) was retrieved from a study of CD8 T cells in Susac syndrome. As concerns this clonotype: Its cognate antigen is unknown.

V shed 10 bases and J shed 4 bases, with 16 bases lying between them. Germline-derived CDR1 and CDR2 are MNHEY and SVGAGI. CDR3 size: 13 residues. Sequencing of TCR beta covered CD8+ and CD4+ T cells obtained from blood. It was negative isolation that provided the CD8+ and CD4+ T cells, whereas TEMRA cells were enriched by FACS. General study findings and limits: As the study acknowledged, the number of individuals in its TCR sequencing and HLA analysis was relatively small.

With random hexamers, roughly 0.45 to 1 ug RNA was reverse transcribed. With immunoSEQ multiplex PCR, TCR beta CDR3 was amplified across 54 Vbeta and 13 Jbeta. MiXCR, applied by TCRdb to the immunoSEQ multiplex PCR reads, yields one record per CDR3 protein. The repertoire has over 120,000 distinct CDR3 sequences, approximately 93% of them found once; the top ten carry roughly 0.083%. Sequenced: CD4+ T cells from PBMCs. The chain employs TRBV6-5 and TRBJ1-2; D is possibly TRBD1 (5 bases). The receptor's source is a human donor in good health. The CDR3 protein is CATQGARGYGYTF. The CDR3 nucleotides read TGTGCCACCCAGGGAGCCCGGGGCTATGGCTACACCTTC.